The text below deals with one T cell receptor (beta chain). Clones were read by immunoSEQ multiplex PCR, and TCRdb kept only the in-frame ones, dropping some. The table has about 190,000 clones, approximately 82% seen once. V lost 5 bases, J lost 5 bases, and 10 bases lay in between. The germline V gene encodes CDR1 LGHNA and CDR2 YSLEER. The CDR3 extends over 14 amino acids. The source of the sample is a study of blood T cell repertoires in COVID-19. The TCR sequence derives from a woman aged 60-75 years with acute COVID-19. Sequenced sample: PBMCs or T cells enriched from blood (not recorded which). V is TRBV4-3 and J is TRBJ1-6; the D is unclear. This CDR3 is CASSFTGNNSPLHF. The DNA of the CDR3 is TGCGCCAGCAGCTTCACGGGAAATAATTCACCCCTCCACTTT.